This TCR beta chain was identified in a study of T cell responses to AZD1222 COVID-19 vaccine. Here immunoSEQ multiplex PCR was the method, and the copy in TCRdb shows in-frame clones only, minus some. Of some 150,000 clones listed, 92% are singletons. V was clipped by 1 base and J by 5 bases, with 8 bases between them. From germline, CDR1 is MNHEY and CDR2 SMNVEV (reference sequence). The CDR3 length is 14 residues. Material: peripheral blood, obtained on day 0 of AZD1222 vaccination. This TCR came from an adult in good health. The gene calls are TRBV27 and TRBJ1-4; possible D gene TRBD1, 5 bases. The CDR3 bases are TGTGCCAGCAGTTTATGGAAGGGGAATGAAAAACTGTTTTTT. The encoded protein is CASSLWKGNEKLFF.